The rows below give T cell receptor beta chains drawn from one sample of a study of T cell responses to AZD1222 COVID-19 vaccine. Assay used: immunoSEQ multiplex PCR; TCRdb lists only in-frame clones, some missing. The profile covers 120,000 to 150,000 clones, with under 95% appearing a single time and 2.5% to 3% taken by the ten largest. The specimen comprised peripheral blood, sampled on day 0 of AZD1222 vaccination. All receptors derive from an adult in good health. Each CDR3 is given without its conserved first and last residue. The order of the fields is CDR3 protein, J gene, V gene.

cdr3_aa: SVGYSPWTDTQY
j_call: TRBJ2-3
v_call: TRBV29-1

cdr3_aa: AWKKTGNTIY
j_call: TRBJ1-3
v_call: TRBV30

cdr3_aa: ASSLVPGDEAF
j_call: TRBJ1-1
v_call: TRBV5-8

cdr3_aa: ASSFIGGTGRYEQY
j_call: TRBJ2-7
v_call: TRBV28

cdr3_aa: ASAEGGDYGYT
j_call: TRBJ1-2
v_call: TRBV27

cdr3_aa: ASSSTGTGGYGYT
j_call: TRBJ1-2
v_call: TRBV7-9

cdr3_aa: ASRRRGNTEAF
j_call: TRBJ1-1
v_call: TRBV6-5

cdr3_aa: ASGPPGLAGPGEQF
j_call: TRBJ2-1
v_call: TRBV6-2/TRBV6-3

cdr3_aa: ASSIEGTGQPQH
j_call: TRBJ1-5
v_call: TRBV19

cdr3_aa: ATSDLLNEQF
j_call: TRBJ2-1
v_call: TRBV24-1

cdr3_aa: ASSYRGRGTEAF
j_call: TRBJ1-1
v_call: TRBV5-6

cdr3_aa: ATQTGDFATNEKLF
j_call: TRBJ1-4
v_call: TRBV4-1

cdr3_aa: ASSQPGTGGWETQY
j_call: TRBJ2-5
v_call: TRBV3-1/TRBV3-2

cdr3_aa: ATPRTLNQPQH
j_call: TRBJ1-5
v_call: TRBV19

cdr3_aa: ASSFAGGTEAF
j_call: TRBJ1-1
v_call: TRBV5-1

cdr3_aa: ASTRSDTQY
j_call: TRBJ2-3
v_call: TRBV12-3/TRBV12-4

cdr3_aa: ASRALKDIEKLF
j_call: TRBJ1-4
v_call: TRBV19

cdr3_aa: ASSQDHYNEQF
j_call: TRBJ2-1
v_call: TRBV6-2/TRBV6-3

cdr3_aa: ASSLTGTGLYEQY
j_call: TRBJ2-7
v_call: TRBV9

cdr3_aa: ASSYSTRLNTEAF
j_call: TRBJ1-1
v_call: TRBV6-5

cdr3_aa: ASSQNKLNTEAF
j_call: TRBJ1-1
v_call: TRBV7-9

cdr3_aa: ASSLGSTDTQY
j_call: TRBJ2-3
v_call: TRBV5-4

cdr3_aa: ASSLVRGYGTGELF
j_call: TRBJ2-2
v_call: TRBV11-2

cdr3_aa: ATSDPSAGLYNEQF
j_call: TRBJ2-1
v_call: TRBV24-1

cdr3_aa: ASRISPWGNQPQH
j_call: TRBJ1-5
v_call: TRBV6-5

cdr3_aa: ASSLASGDEQY
j_call: TRBJ2-7
v_call: TRBV7-9

cdr3_aa: SVTETNYGYT
j_call: TRBJ1-2
v_call: TRBV29-1

cdr3_aa: ASRPRGVGGYT
j_call: TRBJ1-2
v_call: TRBV3-1/TRBV3-2

cdr3_aa: ASSVAPAANQPQH
j_call: TRBJ1-5
v_call: TRBV9

cdr3_aa: ASSNGGSKPQH
j_call: TRBJ1-5
v_call: TRBV28

cdr3_aa: ASSTPGGGELF
j_call: TRBJ2-2
v_call: TRBV13

cdr3_aa: ASSPRLRTGIRSPLH
j_call: TRBJ1-6
v_call: TRBV28

cdr3_aa: AWSVRYTGELF
j_call: TRBJ2-2
v_call: TRBV30

cdr3_aa: ASSFSGAGELF
j_call: TRBJ2-2
v_call: TRBV11-2

cdr3_aa: ASSQDRGTGGYEQY
j_call: TRBJ2-7
v_call: TRBV4-3

cdr3_aa: ASSPPGAWDTQY
j_call: TRBJ2-3
v_call: TRBV11-3

cdr3_aa: ASSPRNEQF
j_call: TRBJ2-1
v_call: TRBV6-6